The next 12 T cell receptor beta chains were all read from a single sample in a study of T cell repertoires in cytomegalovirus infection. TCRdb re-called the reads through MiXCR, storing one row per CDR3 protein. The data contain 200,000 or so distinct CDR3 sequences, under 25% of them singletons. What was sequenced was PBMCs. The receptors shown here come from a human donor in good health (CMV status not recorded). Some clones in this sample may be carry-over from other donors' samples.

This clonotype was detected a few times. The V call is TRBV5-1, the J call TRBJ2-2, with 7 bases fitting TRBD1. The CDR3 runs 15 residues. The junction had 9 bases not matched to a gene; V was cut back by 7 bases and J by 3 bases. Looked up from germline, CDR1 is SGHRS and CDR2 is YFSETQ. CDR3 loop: CASRTGAGDTGELFF. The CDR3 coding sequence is TGCGCCAGCCGCACAGGGGCCGGGGACACCGGGGAGCTGTTTTTT. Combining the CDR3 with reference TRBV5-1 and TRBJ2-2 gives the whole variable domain KAGVTQTPRYLIKTRGQQVTLSCSPISGHRSVSWYQQTPGQGLQFLFEYFSETQRNKGNFPGRFSGRQFSNSRSEMNVSTLELGDSALYLCASRTGAGDTGELFFGEGSRLTVL.

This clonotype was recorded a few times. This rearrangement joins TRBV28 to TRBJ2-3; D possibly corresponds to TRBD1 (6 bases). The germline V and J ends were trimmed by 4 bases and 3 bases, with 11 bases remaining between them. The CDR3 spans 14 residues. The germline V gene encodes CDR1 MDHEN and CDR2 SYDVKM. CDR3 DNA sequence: TGTGCCAGCAGTTACAGGGTTCGTACAGATACGCAGTATTTT. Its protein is CASSYRVRTDTQYF.

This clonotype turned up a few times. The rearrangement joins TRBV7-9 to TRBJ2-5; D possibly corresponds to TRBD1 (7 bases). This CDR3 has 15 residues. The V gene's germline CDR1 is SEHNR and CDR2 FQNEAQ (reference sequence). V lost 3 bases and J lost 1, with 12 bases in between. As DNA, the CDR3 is TGTGCCAGCAGCTTGAGACAGGGACTCCAAGAGACCCAGTACTTC. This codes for CASSLRQGLQETQYF.

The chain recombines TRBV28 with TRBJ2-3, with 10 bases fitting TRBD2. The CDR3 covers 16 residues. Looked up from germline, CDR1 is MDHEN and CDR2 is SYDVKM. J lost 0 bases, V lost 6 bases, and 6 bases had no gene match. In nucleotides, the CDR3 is TGTGCCAGCAGATCAACTAGCGGGGATAGCACAGATACGCAGTATTTT. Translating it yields CASRSTSGDSTDTQYF.

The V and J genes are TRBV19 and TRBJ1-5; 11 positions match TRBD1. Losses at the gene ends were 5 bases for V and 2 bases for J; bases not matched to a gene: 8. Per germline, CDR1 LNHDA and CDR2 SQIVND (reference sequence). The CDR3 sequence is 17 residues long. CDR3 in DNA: TGTGCCAGTAGTCCTCGGACAGGGGGCGAGGGCAATCAGCCCCAGCATTTT. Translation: CASSPRTGGEGNQPQHF.

CDR3: CASSWGTGGYEQYF. CDR3 coding DNA: TGTGCCAGCAGTTGGGGGACAGGGGGCTACGAGCAGTACTTC. The chain uses TRBV28 and TRBJ2-7; 11 bases fit TRBD1. V lost 4 bases to trimming and J lost 3 bases; unmatched junction nucleotides: 2. The CDR3 spans 14 residues. Germline CDR1 is MDHEN and CDR2 is SYDVKM.

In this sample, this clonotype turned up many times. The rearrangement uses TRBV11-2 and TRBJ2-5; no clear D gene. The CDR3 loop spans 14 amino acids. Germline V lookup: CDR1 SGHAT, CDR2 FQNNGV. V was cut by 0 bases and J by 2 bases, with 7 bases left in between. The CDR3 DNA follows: TGTGCCAGCAGCTTAGAAACCCTACAAGAGACCCAGTACTTC. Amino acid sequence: CASSLETLQETQYF.

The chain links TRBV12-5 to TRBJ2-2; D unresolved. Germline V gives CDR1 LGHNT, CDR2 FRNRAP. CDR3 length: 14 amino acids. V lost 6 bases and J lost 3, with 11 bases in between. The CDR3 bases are TGTGCTAGTGGACTCCAACGGGACACCGGGGAGCTGTTTTTT. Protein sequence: CASGLQRDTGELFF.

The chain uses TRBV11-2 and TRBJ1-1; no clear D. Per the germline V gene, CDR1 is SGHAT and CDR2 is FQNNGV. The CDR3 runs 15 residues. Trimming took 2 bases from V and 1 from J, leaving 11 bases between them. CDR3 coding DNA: TGTGCCAGCAGCTTAAATCCGTGGTCGAACACTGAAGCTTTCTTT. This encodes CASSLNPWSNTEAFF.

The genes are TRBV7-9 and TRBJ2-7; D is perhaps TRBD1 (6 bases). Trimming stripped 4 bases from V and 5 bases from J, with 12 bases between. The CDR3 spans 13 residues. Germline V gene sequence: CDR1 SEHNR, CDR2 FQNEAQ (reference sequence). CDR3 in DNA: TGTGCCAGCAGCTCCGGACAGTACCACGAGCAGTACTTC. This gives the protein CASSSGQYHEQYF.

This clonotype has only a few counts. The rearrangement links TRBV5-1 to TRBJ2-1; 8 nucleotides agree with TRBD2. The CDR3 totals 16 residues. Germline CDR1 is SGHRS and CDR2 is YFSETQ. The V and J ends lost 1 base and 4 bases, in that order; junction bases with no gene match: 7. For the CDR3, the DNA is TGCGCCAGCAGCTTGAACGGGGGGGGCCGGTACAATGAGCAGTTCTTC. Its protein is CASSLNGGGRYNEQFF.

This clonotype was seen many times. The CDR3 bases are TGTGCCAGCAGACAAGACAGGAGCTCCTACAATGAGCAGTTCTTC. Translated, it gives CASRQDRSSYNEQFF. The V gene is TRBV7-2, the J gene TRBJ2-1; perhaps TRBD1 as D (6 bases). Germline V gene lookup returns CDR1 SGHTA and CDR2 FQGNSA. This CDR3 has 15 residues. The V and J ends lost 6 bases and 0 bases respectively, with 12 bases between them. Complete variable domain (other parts from reference TRBV7-2 and TRBJ2-1): GAGVSQSPSNKVTEKGKDVELRCDPISGHTALYWYRQSLGQGLEFLIYFQGNSAPDKSGLPSDRFSAERTGGSVSTLTIQRTQQEDSAVYLCASRQDRSSYNEQFFGPGTRLTVL.